This T cell receptor beta chain was captured by sequencing in a study of blood T cell repertoires in COVID-19 (TCRdb year 2020). In terms of the full investigation: Samples from collaborators originated in the United States, Italy and Spain and spanned both the acute and convalescent phases of COVID-19. The prospective study material was composed of cDNA or gDNA derived from T cells, B-cell-depleted T cells, or PBMCs. The dataset comprised deeply sampled blood TCRbeta repertoires from subjects exposed to, actively infected with, or recovered from COVID-19. The repertoires were released in a freely available public database intended as a resource for research on the immune response to SARS-CoV-2. Samples came from the ongoing ImmuneRACE study (first 160 participants) plus 1,254 subjects from 6 global collaborators. Sample metadata almost always included a de-identified subject ID, COVID-19 status, age in years and sex. Where available, HLA class I and class II types were obtained from metadata supplied by the sample provider rather than from assay-based typing. The investigation overall reported the following: Clinical and demographic metadata were provided uncurated, with the amount varying by source and participant.

As to this clone: Its specific antigen is unknown. Per-base qualities were not stored, and no clone one base away is much larger.

TCRbeta CDR3 regions were amplified from genomic DNA by means of the immunoSEQ Assay, a bias-controlled multiplex PCR. In the original analysis: The number of nucleated cells in each sample was estimated from the amplification of reference gene primers within the assay. Sequence reads were collapsed and filtered to measure the absolute abundance of every unique TCRbeta CDR3 rearrangement. For each sample, productive Simpson clonality was calculated as the square root of Simpson's diversity index over productive rearrangements. The table was pulled from immuneACCESS by TCRdb, which kept in-frame rearrangements only. Such tables lose some clones; where checked, under half of the loss comes from unresolved V genes, and the rest has no known cause. The V and J calls and the clone size are those of that table, but D and trimming were determined from the DNA. The sample table records tens of thousands of clones; over 75% of these occur just once. Over 35% of the sample rests with the top ten.

The collaborating institutions used their own protocols to collect whole blood in K2EDTA tubes. Collaborator samples were shipped for TCRbeta analysis as frozen whole blood, isolated PBMCs, or DNA extracted from either sample type. Trimming costs V 4 bases and J 3 bases, and their ends lie 10 bases apart. The CDR3 measures 13 amino acids from cysteine to phenylalanine. Just CDR3 DNA is preserved here, 39 bases in frame from base 1. CDR1 KGHSH and CDR2 LQKENI are derived from the germline V gene. Recombination connected TRBV18 to TRBJ2-7, with TRBD1 as a weak D call on 5 bases. The sequenced sample consisted of peripheral blood. The origin of this receptor is a human donor in a cohort sampled during active COVID-19. DNA sequence: TGTGCCAGCTCACGACAGACCGACTACGAGCAGTACTTC. Translated, this gives CASSRQTDYEQYF. This CDR3, with the reference TRBV18 and TRBJ2-7 proteins standing in past its ends, gives the full variable domain NAGVMQNPRHLVRRRGQEARLRCSPMKGHSHVYWYRQLPEEGLKFMVYLQKENIIDESGMPKERFSAEFPKEGPSILRIQQVVRGDSAAYFCASSRQTDYEQYFGPGTRLTVT.